The TCR beta chain under discussion was sequenced for a study of T cell responses to AZD1222 COVID-19 vaccine listed by TCRdb under 2021. With regard to the full study: Because spike-specific TCR depth and breadth did not differ between the two schedules, AZD1222 recipients who got a second dose at roughly 4 weeks were pooled with those who got a second dose at roughly 12 weeks. A total of just over 230 trial participants underwent TCR sequencing, of whom 207 received two doses of AZD1222 and some 25 received two doses of the MenACWY control vaccine. Trial participants were enrolled into age subgroups of 18-55, 56-69 and 70-plus years, which contained about 150, 28 and 57 TCR-sequenced participants, respectively. What the study reported, not specific to this receptor: Epitopes outside the regions mutated in the B.1.351 and B.1.1.7 variants were reportedly recognized by nearly half of the unique spike-specific TCRs. After two AZD1222 doses, spike-specific TCR breadth and depth were significantly higher than at day 0 and than in MenACWY recipients. The 56-69-year group was small, and its depth increase did not reach significance, likely because of low power. The vaccine-associated CD4 TCRs covered the entire spike protein, and the dominant responses fell in regions 160-218 and 743-854. Because no day 14 peak-response samples were available, repertoires were characterized only after the peak T cell response. Conclusions about previously exposed vaccinees are limited, since just a handful of AZD1222 recipients were seropositive for SARS-CoV-2 at baseline. Most participants were white British and females outnumbered males, and the authors suggested that clonal diversity may have been underestimated.

The sample's time point label, in plain terms: baseline before first vaccination. Vaccinee samples were obtained from the UK trials COV001 and COV002, which included a single-blind randomized controlled phase 2/3 trial of AZD1222 (ChAdOx1 nCoV-19) in healthy adults. For TCRbeta chain sequencing, PBMC samples from trial participants were taken at day 0 and at day 28 after the second dose. Based on the germline V gene, the CDR1 and CDR2 sequences are SGHRS and YFSETQ. The CDR3 runs 13 residues from the cysteine to the phenylalanine. CDR3 DNA is the only sequence kept; it has 39 bases, read in frame from the first base. Trimming at the junction amounts to 0 bases on V and 7 bases on J, and the germline ends lie 8 bases apart. Points on this clone: It lacks a known antigen. The sample holds no much larger clone one base away, and base qualities are not on file.

The CDR3 regions of human TCRbeta chains were subjected to immunosequencing. The source study handled its data this way. Repertoire TCRs were checked for matches against a reference library of SARS-CoV-2-specific TCRs that had been generated using the MIRA antigen-specificity platform. Breadth was defined as the fraction of unique TCRs that were SARS-CoV-2-associated, and depth was defined as the fraction of total T cells that were SARS-CoV-2-associated. Using the MIRA data, every spike-specific TCR was mapped to the spike region that the TCR reacted to and assigned to either a CD4 or a CD8 class. Log10-transformed breadth and depth values were compared by one-way ANOVA with Sidak's multiple comparisons tests. This is the immuneACCESS table as TCRdb keeps it, with only in-frame sequences that have V and J called. A part of the clones is gone; compared with another copy, unresolved V genes explain less than half, and the rest is unexplained. D and trimming were read from the DNA, whereas the V and J calls and clone size are those reported in that table. The sample includes over 150,000 clones, with around nine tenths observed a single time. Together, the top ten hold 5.5% of the sample.

This TCR came from an adult in good health. The source material was peripheral blood, sampled on day 0 of AZD1222 vaccination. This chain is built from TRBV5-1 and TRBJ1-3; the D segment cannot be called with confidence. At the DNA level, the sequence is TGCGCCAGCAGCTTGGAGGGAGAGAACACCATATATTTT. Its protein reads: CASSLEGENTIYF.